The clone carrying this T cell receptor (beta chain) ranks as medium-sized. A single record per CDR3 protein comes from TCRdb applying MiXCR to the PCR reads. This sample yields a few thousand distinct CDR3 sequences, of which 27% are seen a single time; around a sixth belongs to the top ten. V was cut by 6 bases and J by 1 base, with 7 bases left in between. The CDR3 runs 13 residues. CDR1 MNHEY and CDR2 SMNVEV come from the germline V gene (reference sequence). This record belongs to a study of immune characterization of retroperitoneal liposarcoma. The source material was tumor tissue. This TCR derives from a female donor with retroperitoneal liposarcoma. The V call is TRBV27, the J call TRBJ1-3; D gene ambiguous. The CDR3 DNA is TGTGCCAGCAGCACAGTTTCTGGAAACACCATATATTTT. This sequence encodes CASSTVSGNTIYF.